The 2 T cell receptor beta chains listed next were all sequenced from one sample in a study of OX40 agonist ivuxolimab in advanced cancers. TCRdb's table, derived via immunoSEQ multiplex PCR, lists solely in-frame clones and lacks some. The repertoire includes 50,000 to 55,000 clones, around 89% of them detected once, and approximately 11% sits in the top ten. The sample here was CD4+ or CD8+ T cells sorted from blood, taken in a trial of the OX40 agonist ivuxolimab. These receptors were obtained from an adult with an advanced solid tumor such as melanoma, head and neck, liver or kidney cancer.

The rearrangement joins TRBV6-5 to TRBJ1-5, with 7 bases lining up with TRBD1. The CDR3 extends over 14 amino acids. J lost 4 bases, V lost 5 bases, and 5 bases had no gene match. Germline V gene data show CDR1 as MNHEY and CDR2 as SVGAGI. CDR3 amino acids: CASSRTGPNQPQHF. The CDR3 DNA is TGTGCCAGCAGTCGGACAGGACCTAATCAGCCCCAGCATTTT.

This clone appeared a few times. The chain recombines TRBV7-9 with TRBJ2-3; unclear D gene. With 4 bases removed from V and 0 bases from J, the gap between germline ends came to 8 bases. Germline V gives CDR1 SEHNR, CDR2 FQNEAQ (reference sequence). The CDR3 spans 14 residues. The CDR3 sequence: CASSSGWSTDTQYF. In DNA, the CDR3 is TGTGCCAGCAGCTCAGGATGGAGCACAGATACGCAGTATTTT. Drawing the rest from reference TRBV7-9 and TRBJ2-3, the complete variable domain is DTGVSQNPRHKITKRGQNVTFRCDPISEHNRLYWYRQTLGQGPEFLTYFQNEAQLEKSRLLSDRFSAERPKGSFSTLEIQRTEQGDSAMYLCASSSGWSTDTQYFGPGTRLTVL.